This entry is about one T cell receptor beta chain. The method was immunoSEQ multiplex PCR; TCRdb's version includes in-frame clones alone and lacks a portion of them. The sample has about 120,000 clones, approximately 88% seen once. This entry belongs to a study of control samples from healthy donors and cancer patients. Trimming left V 3 bases short and J 5 bases short, with 6 bases between. This CDR3 has 12 residues. The sequence derives from a man aged 45-60 years in good health. This rearrangement joins TRBV12-3 or TRBV12-4 to TRBJ2-3, with D uncertain. What was sequenced was blood. The CDR3 spells CASSLGLDTQYF. Written as DNA, the CDR3 is TGTGCCAGCAGTTTGGGGTTAGATACGCAGTATTTT.